This TCR beta chain appears in the sequencing data of a study of cytomegalovirus exposure and HLA in healthy donors. V shed 4 bases and J shed 2 bases, with 14 bases lying between them. Germline CDR1 SGHAT, CDR2 FQDESV (reference sequence). This CDR3 spans 15 amino acids. Primers included in the PCR were 60 Vbeta and 13 Jbeta primers. The table came from immunoSEQ multiplex PCR; TCRdb's copy has only in-frame clones and leaves some out. The sample has around 97,000 clones, around 72% seen once. This rearrangement joins TRBV11-1 to TRBJ2-5; D perhaps matches TRBD1 (6 bases). Sequenced sample: PBMCs. The receptor comes from a man aged 35 to 55 in good health and CMV-seronegative. In DNA, the CDR3 is TGTGCCAGCAGCTACAACCCCGGACAGCAAGAGACCCAGTACTTC. Encoded protein: CASSYNPGQQETQYF.